One and the same sample provided the 32 T cell receptor beta chains below, sequenced in a study of shared clonotypes between healthy human individuals. Naive CD8 populations comprised CD45RO-negative cells positively selected for CCR7, excluding terminally differentiated effector memory CD45RA+ cells. Produced via immunoSEQ multiplex PCR; TCRdb's table is partial and in-frame only. The sample comprises 750,000 to 1,000,000 clones, about 92% of which are singletons, and less than 25% rests with the top ten. Sequencing was carried out using naive CD8+ T cells sorted from blood. These receptors were collected from a man aged 25-45 years in good health.

This chain links TRBV4-2 with TRBJ1-4, with D possibly being TRBD1 (6 bases). The CDR3 is made up of 13 amino acids. The germline CDR1 and CDR2 sequences are LGHNA and YNFKEQ. The V and J ends lost 1 base and 8 bases respectively, with 8 bases between them. CDR3 residues: CASSQVQGEKLFF. As DNA, the CDR3 is TGTGCCAGCAGCCAAGTACAGGGCGAAAAACTGTTTTTT.

This chain connects TRBV27 to TRBJ2-1, with 10 bases matching TRBD1. V lost 5 bases, J lost 7 bases, and 8 bases stayed unmatched. This CDR3 comprises 15 residues. From germline, CDR1 is MNHEY and CDR2 SMNVEV (reference sequence). The CDR3, as DNA: TGTGCCAGCAGTCTCCCGGGACAGGGGCTAAATGAGCAGTTCTTC. The encoded protein is CASSLPGQGLNEQFF.

The V and J genes are TRBV18 and TRBJ2-7; D possibly matches TRBD1 or TRBD2 (5 bases each). Trimming took 3 bases from V and 3 from J, leaving 15 bases between them. The CDR3 has 15 residues. Germline V lookup: CDR1 KGHSH, CDR2 LQKENI. The CDR3 DNA reads TGTGCCAGCTCACCCCCTACTGGGGGTTACTACGAGCAGTACTTC. Protein: CASSPPTGGYYEQYF.

The chain combines TRBV13 with TRBJ2-1; the match to TRBD2 covers 11 bases. V shed 7 bases and J 4 bases; nucleotides not matched to a gene: 9. Germline CDR1 PRHDT, CDR2 FYEKMQ (reference sequence). CDR3 length equals 16 residues. The DNA of the CDR3 is TGTGCCAGCAAACGACTAGCGGGGCTTAGGTACAATGAGCAGTTCTTC. Translating gives CASKRLAGLRYNEQFF.

The rearrangement uses TRBV12-5 and TRBJ2-1; tentative D call: TRBD2 (6 bases). Per the germline V gene, CDR1 is LGHNT and CDR2 is FRNRAP. V dropped 0 bases and J dropped 3 bases, with 15 bases sitting between them. This CDR3 contains 17 residues. The CDR3 bases are TGTGCTAGTGGTTTGGTAGAGGCGGGGAGTCGCTACAATGAGCAGTTCTTC. Its protein product is CASGLVEAGSRYNEQFF. Variable domain in full (rest from reference TRBV12-5 and TRBJ2-1): DARVTQTPRHKVTEMGQEVTMRCQPILGHNTVFWYRQTMMQGLELLAYFRNRAPLDDSGMPKDRFSAEMPDATLATLKIQPSEPRDSAVYFCASGLVEAGSRYNEQFFGPGTRLTVL.

In its sample, this clone was seen once. At one end, the junction sequence differs from germline, possibly due to a read error. The chain carries TRBV6-1 and TRBJ2-5, with D perhaps assigned TRBD1 or TRBD2 (5 bases each). Germline V gene sequence: CDR1 MNHNS, CDR2 SASEGT. This CDR3 comprises 15 residues. The CDR3 loop reads CAISESGWGSQTQYF. In DNA form, the CDR3 reads TGTGCCATCAGTGAGTCGGGGTGGGGCAGTCAGACCCAGTACTTC.

The chain recombines TRBV19 with TRBJ2-3, with TRBD2 matching 9 bases. This CDR3 has 15 amino acids. The germline gives CDR1 LNHDA, CDR2 SQIVND (reference sequence). V lost 5 bases and J lost 4; bases outside the gene matches: 7. In nucleotides, the CDR3 is TGTGCCAGTAGTTGGGCGGGAGGGCCAGCAGATACGCAGTATTTT. Translating gives CASSWAGGPADTQYF. The variable domain in full, with the rest retrieved from reference TRBV19 and TRBJ2-3, is DGGITQSPKYLFRKEGQNVTLSCEQNLNHDAMYWYRQDPGQGLRLIYYSQIVNDFQKGDIAEGYSVSREKKESFPLTVTSAQKNPTAFYLCASSWAGGPADTQYFGPGTRLTVL.

CDR3: CSVEPPANNEQFF. In DNA form, the CDR3 reads TGCAGCGTTGAACCTCCAGCGAACAATGAGCAGTTCTTC. The chain recombines TRBV29-1 with TRBJ2-1, with D uncertain. The CDR3 covers 13 residues. CDR1 is SQVTM and CDR2 is ANQGSEA in the germline V gene. Trimming cost V 2 bases and J 5 bases, with 10 bases left between them.

The chain uses TRBV5-1 and TRBJ2-7, with 13 bases aligning to TRBD2. CDR1 and CDR2 (germline): SGHRS, YFSETQ. The CDR3 has 16 amino acids. The V and J ends lost 4 bases and 4 bases, in that order; junction bases with no gene match: 8. The CDR3 region is CASSINPGLAGYEQYF. DNA for the CDR3: TGCGCCAGCAGCATCAATCCGGGACTAGCGGGATACGAGCAGTACTTC.

The chain carries TRBV5-4 and TRBJ1-1, with TRBD1 matching over 9 bases. Germline V CDR1 and CDR2: SGHNT, YYREEE (reference sequence). J was trimmed by 3 bases and V by 5 bases; bases with no gene match: 5. There are 14 residues in the CDR3. CDR3 sequence reads: CASSSQGADTEAFF. The CDR3 nucleotides are TGTGCCAGCAGTTCACAGGGGGCTGACACTGAAGCTTTCTTT.

In nucleotides, the CDR3 is TGTGCCTGGAGCGCCAGCGGGAGCGGAGGTGAGACCCAGTACTTC. Translating gives CAWSASGSGGETQYF. This chain joins TRBV30 and TRBJ2-5; 8 nucleotides line up with TRBD2. Trimming removed 3 bases from V and 5 bases from J; junction bases left unmatched: 11. CDR3 length: 15 residues. CDR1 is GTSNPN, CDR2 SVGIG, per germline (reference sequence). The entire variable domain, with the rest obtained from reference TRBV30 and TRBJ2-5, is as follows: SQTIHQWPATLVQPVGSPLSLECTVEGTSNPNLYWYRQAAGRGLQLLFYSVGIGQISSEVPQNLSASRPQDRQFILSSKKLLLSDSGFYLCAWSASGSGGETQYFGPGTRLLVL.

The chain joins TRBV10-3 to TRBJ1-1, with D perhaps TRBD1 (6 bases). V lost 3 bases and J lost 8, with 10 bases in between. Per the germline V gene, CDR1 is ENHRY and CDR2 is SYGVKD. The CDR3 totals 12 residues. The CDR3 DNA reads TGTGCCATCAGTGAACGGACAGTCGAAGCTTTCTTT. It codes for CAISERTVEAFF.

The chain recombines TRBV28 with TRBJ1-4, with 8 bases fitting TRBD1. The CDR3 covers 16 residues. V dropped 3 bases and J dropped 1; count of bases not matched to a gene: 4. The germline gives CDR1 MDHEN, CDR2 SYDVKM. CDR3 sequence: CASSFYRGITNEKLFF. The CDR3 DNA reads TGTGCCAGCAGTTTCTACAGGGGGATAACTAATGAAAAACTGTTTTTT.

The V and J genes are TRBV7-9 and TRBJ1-2, with TRBD1 identical over 8 bases. V shed 6 bases and J 7 bases; nucleotides not matched to a gene: 10. The germline V gene encodes CDR1 SEHNR and CDR2 FQNEAQ (reference sequence). The CDR3 runs to 14 residues. The CDR3 DNA is TGTGCCAGCAGACCCGGACAGGGCGCGCTTGGCTACACCTTC. It is translated as CASRPGQGALGYTF.

The count of this clone is one. The chain is built from TRBV13 and TRBJ2-6; D possibly corresponds to TRBD1 (5 bases). This CDR3 is built from 16 residues. With 5 bases removed from V and 1 base from J, the gap between germline ends came to 12 bases. Germline V lookup: CDR1 PRHDT, CDR2 FYEKMQ (reference sequence). The CDR3 DNA is TGTGCCAGCAGCGAGTTAGGGGTGTCTGGGGCCAACGTCCTGACTTTC. Translated: CASSELGVSGANVLTF. Full variable domain (rest looked up from reference TRBV13 and TRBJ2-6): AAGVIQSPRHLIKEKRETATLKCYPIPRHDTVYWYQQGPGQDPQFLISFYEKMQSDKGSIPDRFSAQQFSDYHSELNMSSLELGDSALYFCASSELGVSGANVLTFGAGSRLTVL.

This clone occurred once. The rearrangement uses TRBV7-8 and TRBJ2-7, with TRBD1 matching 8 bases. Germline V gene data show CDR1 as SGHVS and CDR2 as FQNEAQ. The CDR3 totals 17 residues. With 2 bases clipped from V and 0 bases from J, the junction kept 9 bases outside the gene matches. As DNA, the CDR3 is TGTGCCAGCAGCTTAAGAGCAGGGGGCCGAAGCTCCTACGAGCAGTACTTC. Protein sequence: CASSLRAGGRSSYEQYF.

The table lists this clone with a count of one. This chain uses TRBV9 with TRBJ2-2, with TRBD2 identical over 11 bases. Per germline, CDR1 SGDLS and CDR2 YYNGEE. This CDR3 spans 17 amino acids. Unmatched junction bases numbered 6, after V lost 0 bases and J lost 5 bases. CDR3 nucleotide sequence: TGTGCCAGCAGCGTAGCTCTAGCGGGAGGTCGGACCGGGGAGCTGTTTTTT. It specifies CASSVALAGGRTGELFF. Supplemented by reference TRBV9 and TRBJ2-2, the full variable domain reads DSGVTQTPKHLITATGQRVTLRCSPRSGDLSVYWYQQSLDQGLQFLIQYYNGEERAKGNILERFSAQQFPDLHSELNLSSLELGDSALYFCASSVALAGGRTGELFFGEGSRLTVL.

The chain combines TRBV4-1 with TRBJ2-7, with TRBD1 matching over 10 bases. With 5 bases clipped from V and 0 bases from J, the junction kept 1 base outside the gene matches. The CDR3 loop spans 14 amino acids. Germline-derived CDR1 and CDR2 are MGHRA and YSYEKL. This chain's CDR3 is CASSWTGGSYEQYF. In DNA, the CDR3 is TGCGCCAGCAGCTGGACAGGGGGCTCCTACGAGCAGTACTTC.

The V and J genes are TRBV25-1 and TRBJ2-7, with 9 bases aligning to TRBD2. There are 16 residues in the CDR3. V shed 4 bases, J shed 4 bases, and the junction held 11 bases outside the gene matches. In germline, CDR1 is MGHDK, CDR2 SYGVNS. The CDR3 region has the DNA TGTGCCAGCAGTGTCCAAGAGGCTAGCGGGGCGTACGAGCAGTACTTC. Translated, it gives CASSVQEASGAYEQYF.

The chain couples TRBV7-9 to TRBJ2-3, with TRBD2 matching over 13 bases. The CDR3 contains 17 residues. V shed 1 base and J 2 bases; nucleotides not matched to a gene: 3. Per the germline V gene, CDR1 is SEHNR and CDR2 is FQNEAQ (reference sequence). CDR3 protein: CASSLGGTSGDTDTQYF. The DNA of the CDR3 is TGTGCCAGCAGCTTAGGAGGGACTAGCGGGGACACAGATACGCAGTATTTT.

This chain uses TRBV2 with TRBJ2-1, with unresolved D. Looked up from germline, CDR1 is SNHLY and CDR2 is FYNNEI. Between the trimmed V and J ends, which lost 2 bases and 1 base, there was a span of 15 bases. The CDR3 is made up of 17 amino acids. The CDR3 is CASSETVVVLSYNEQFF. The CDR3 region has the DNA TGTGCCAGCAGTGAAACAGTGGTCGTATTATCCTACAATGAGCAGTTCTTC.

V usage is TRBV7-6 and J usage is TRBJ2-5; TRBD2 aligns across 12 bases. CDR3 length: 16 amino acids. V lost 5 bases to trimming and J lost 4 bases; unmatched junction nucleotides: 8. CDR1 and CDR2 (germline): SGHVS, FNYEAQ. CDR3 region: CASSPLPGLAGETQYF. CDR3 in DNA: TGTGCCAGCAGCCCGCTACCGGGACTAGCGGGAGAGACCCAGTACTTC. The whole variable domain, filled in from reference TRBV7-6 and TRBJ2-5, reads GAGVSQSPRYKVTKRGQDVALRCDPISGHVSLYWYRQALGQGPEFLTYFNYEAQQDKSGLPNDRFSAERPEGSISTLTIQRTEQRDSAMYRCASSPLPGLAGETQYFGPGTRLLVL.

In its sample, this clone was seen many times. The genes are TRBV27 and TRBJ2-7; TRBD1 agrees at 8 bases. V lost 6 bases, J lost 3 bases, and 13 bases stayed unmatched. CDR3 length: 16 residues. The V gene's germline CDR1 is MNHEY and CDR2 SMNVEV (reference sequence). CDR3 loop: CASSKNNRGVYYEQYF. The CDR3 DNA reads TGTGCCAGCAGCAAAAACAACAGGGGGGTTTACTACGAGCAGTACTTC.

J is TRBJ1-1 and V is TRBV19; D is ambiguous. The V end lost 2 bases, the J end lost 0 bases, and 7 bases lay between the germline ends. Germline values: CDR1 LNHDA, CDR2 SQIVND (reference sequence). The CDR3 is made up of 14 amino acids. CDR3 amino acids: CASSILGVNTEAFF. The CDR3 nucleotides are TGTGCCAGTAGTATACTAGGCGTGAACACTGAAGCTTTCTTT.

In nucleotides, the CDR3 is TGTGCCAGCAGTATTACCGGGCTCGGCTTCACAGATACGCAGTATTTT. Its protein is CASSITGLGFTDTQYF. The V call is TRBV6-6, the J call TRBJ2-3; no firm D call. The germline CDR1 and CDR2 sequences are MNHNY and SVGAGI (reference sequence). The length of the CDR3 is 16 residues. The V end lost 5 bases, the J end lost 2 bases, and 17 bases lay between the germline ends.

The chain has TRBV5-5 and TRBJ1-5, with 7 bases matching TRBD1. There are 16 residues in the CDR3. Germline-derived CDR1 and CDR2 are SGHKS and YYEKEE (reference sequence). Trimming removed 4 bases from V and 2 bases from J; junction bases left unmatched: 9. CDR3 sequence (DNA): TGTGCCAGCAGCACAACAGGGGTTGGTGGCAATCAGCCCCAGCATTTT. Translating it yields CASSTTGVGGNQPQHF.

The chain uses TRBV9 and TRBJ2-2; 14 bases are shared with TRBD2. V lost 6 bases and J lost 7; bases outside the gene matches: 2. CDR3 length equals 14 residues. CDR1 is SGDLS and CDR2 is YYNGEE in the germline V gene. The CDR3 region is CASTGTSGSGELFF. The DNA for the CDR3 is TGTGCCAGCACAGGGACTAGCGGGAGCGGGGAGCTGTTTTTT.

V gene TRBV11-2 combines with J gene TRBJ1-1, with D tentatively TRBD1 (6 bases). The V end lost 3 bases, the J end lost 5 bases, and 7 bases lay between the germline ends. This CDR3 region has 12 residues. CDR1 SGHAT and CDR2 FQNNGV come from the germline V gene. Written as DNA, the CDR3 is TGTGCCAGCAGCTTTAGGGGGACTGAAGCTTTCTTT. Amino acid sequence: CASSFRGTEAFF.

The gene calls are TRBV27 and TRBJ1-5; TRBD1 is a possible D gene (5 bases). This CDR3 spans 13 amino acids. The V end was cut by 5 bases, the J end by 0 bases, with 5 bases between. Germline lookup yields CDR1 MNHEY and CDR2 SMNVEV (reference sequence). The CDR3 DNA sequence: TGTGCCAGCAGTGACAGTAGCAATCAGCCCCAGCATTTT. Amino acids: CASSDSSNQPQHF.

This chain joins TRBV5-1 and TRBJ2-6, with D unresolved. The germline gives CDR1 SGHRS, CDR2 YFSETQ. The V end was cut by 7 bases, the J end by 5 bases, with 16 bases between. This CDR3 is built from 15 residues. The CDR3 is CASQGSQSRANVLTF. In nucleotides, the CDR3 is TGCGCCAGCCAAGGTTCACAAAGTCGGGCCAACGTCCTGACTTTC.

This chain links TRBV18 with TRBJ2-6; possible D gene TRBD1, 7 bases. The CDR3 length is 19 residues. Germline loops: CDR1 KGHSH, CDR2 LQKENI. Trimming stripped 3 bases from V and 2 bases from J, with 20 bases between. The CDR3 DNA is TGTGCCAGCTCACCGAACAGGGGCGGCGGGGAGGCTGGGGCCAACGTCCTGACTTTC. Its protein is CASSPNRGGGEAGANVLTF.

The chain has TRBV4-1 and TRBJ2-7; D could derive from TRBD1 or TRBD2 (5 bases each). The CDR3 is 15 amino acids. Germline V gene sequence: CDR1 MGHRA, CDR2 YSYEKL. Trimming took off 0 bases at V and 0 bases at J, with 9 bases between the two ends. The CDR3 coding sequence is TGCGCCAGCAGCCAAGAGGGGACGAGCTCCTACGAGCAGTACTTC. Translated, it gives CASSQEGTSSYEQYF.